This TCR beta chain was identified in a study of breast tumors, draining lymph nodes, adjacent tissues. Points from the study as a whole: Tumors had less TCR diversity than lymph nodes, more than nontumor tissue. Tumor and nontumor repertoires were significantly more similar in luminal-like than in basal-like breast cancer.

This clonotype was detected a few times. Its antigen is unidentified. A much larger clone sits a single nucleotide away, making a read error possible. TCRdb used MiXCR to reprocess the multiplex PCR reads, holding one entry per CDR3 protein. The sample carries 130,000 or so distinct CDR3 sequences, approximately 30% recorded once. Samples came from axillary lymph nodes draining the breast cancer. The sequence was obtained from a female donor with breast cancer. Some clones in this sample may be carry-over from other donors' samples. The sequenced material came from axillary lymph node tissue.

CDR3 nucleotides: TGCAGCGCCCAGGGCGACCTTGGCGAGCCGTACTTC. Amino acids: CSAQGDLGEPYF. The J gene is TRBJ2-7, the V gene TRBV20-1; maybe TRBD1 (5 bases). The CDR3 is 12 amino acids. CDR1 DFQATT and CDR2 SNEGSKA come from the germline V gene (reference sequence).